This T cell receptor (beta chain) originates from a study of OX40 agonist ivuxolimab in advanced cancers. The V end was cut by 0 bases, the J end by 6 bases, with 9 bases between. Germline CDR1 and CDR2: SEHNR and FQNEAQ (reference sequence). CDR3 length: 14 residues. Only in-frame clones appear in the TCRdb table, and some are missing; sequencing was by immunoSEQ multiplex PCR. Found here are 60,000 or so clones, around 88% of them singletons; the top ten hold around 0.76%. This TCR was sampled from an adult with an advanced solid tumor such as melanoma, head and neck, liver or kidney cancer. This specimen was CD4+ or CD8+ T cells sorted from blood, taken in a trial of the OX40 agonist ivuxolimab. V usage is TRBV7-9 and J usage is TRBJ1-5, with D perhaps matching TRBD1 (5 bases). CDR3 region: CASSLAGVAQPQHF. The CDR3 bases are TGTGCCAGCAGCTTAGCAGGGGTCGCTCAGCCCCAGCATTTT.